This T cell receptor (beta chain) was identified during a study of T cell clonality in common variable immunodeficiency. The CDR3 runs 12 residues. CDR1 SQVTM and CDR2 ANQGSEA come from the germline V gene. Data came from immunoSEQ multiplex PCR; TCRdb stores just in-frame clones and leaves some out. The repertoire shows tens of thousands of clones, none seen only once; the top ten take 5% to 6.5%. This clone was seen ten or more times. The sequence runs out 3 residues before the end of the CDR3; the remainder is reconstructed from the germline J gene. The clonotype comes from a person aged 18-70 years in good health. The rearrangement uses TRBV29-1 and TRBJ1-1, with 7 bases fitting TRBD1. Specimen: peripheral blood mononuclear cells. The CDR3: CSALTGTPEAFF. The part of the CDR3 DNA that was read is TGCAGCGCCTTGACAGGGACCCCCGAA.